Presented here are 22 T cell receptor beta chains from one specimen sequenced in a study of T cells expressing NK-cell markers. Reprocessing the 5' RACE reads, TCRdb reports a single entry for every CDR3 protein and omits DNA. The sample table sets out some 340,000 distinct CDR3 sequences. Sequencing input: blood T cells: a sorted CD56 or NKG2C T cell subset, CD4+ or CD8+ T cells, or bulk PBMC T cells (not recorded which). The receptors were sampled from a man aged 18 to 69 in good health.

J is TRBJ1-2 and V is TRBV15; TCRdb returns TRBD1, unconfirmable since there is no DNA. The length of the CDR3 is 14 residues. Germline CDR1 and CDR2: LNHNV and YYDKDF (reference sequence). The chain's CDR3 is CATSRDRGTYGYTF.

The chain is built from TRBV5-6 and TRBJ2-2; the TCRdb call, TRBD1, lacks DNA for checking. The V gene's germline CDR1 is SGHDT and CDR2 YYEEEE. The CDR3 has 16 amino acids. The CDR3 reads CASSSAGRPNTGELFF.

The rearrangement links TRBV4-2 to TRBJ2-1. The CDR3 contains 16 residues. Germline V gene data show CDR1 as LGHNA and CDR2 as YNFKEQ. CDR3 region: CASSQVGRYSYNEQFF.

The genes are TRBV21-1 and TRBJ1-6. TRBV21-1 is deemed a pseudogene. The CDR3 length is 14 residues. The chain's CDR3 is CASSHCWANSPLHF.

The V gene is TRBV7-8, the J gene TRBJ1-2; TCRdb's assignment of TRBD1 cannot be checked, as there is no DNA. Germline-derived CDR1 and CDR2 are SGHVS and FQNEAQ. This CDR3 is built from 15 residues. The CDR3 loop reads CASSLDDRGIYGYTF.

The chain links TRBV7-9 to TRBJ2-2; TCRdb names TRBD1, which stays unverified in the absence of DNA. This CDR3 is 16 amino acids long. Germline loops: CDR1 SEHNR, CDR2 FQNEAQ (reference sequence). CDR3 sequence reads: CASRHLTGGNTGELFF.

This sequence joins TRBV4-2 and TRBJ1-1; TCRdb picks TRBD1, but there is no DNA to check that call. The germline V gene has CDR1 LGHNA and CDR2 YNFKEQ. This CDR3 contains 15 residues. This CDR3 reads CASSLGTGGGTEAFF.

This chain's CDR3 is CSARFSLWGTIQETQYF. J is TRBJ2-5 and V is TRBV20-1; with no DNA, the TCRdb D assignment of TRBD1 cannot be verified. Germline-derived CDR1 and CDR2 are DFQATT and SNEGSKA (reference sequence). CDR3 length: 17 residues.

The V and J genes are TRBV6-1 and TRBJ1-1; TCRdb indicates TRBD1, and absent DNA this call remains unverified. The CDR3 spans 13 residues. CDR1 MNHNS and CDR2 SASEGT come from the germline V gene. CDR3 sequence: CASGRTLGTEAFF.

The chain carries TRBV10-3 and TRBJ2-3; the TCRdb call, TRBD1, lacks DNA for checking. This CDR3 spans 13 amino acids. Germline V gene lookup returns CDR1 ENHRY and CDR2 SYGVKD. The CDR3 sequence: CAISGAGTDTQYF.

The chain links TRBV20-1 to TRBJ2-1. The germline V gene has CDR1 DFQATT and CDR2 SNEGSKA (reference sequence). The CDR3 covers 15 residues. CDR3: CSARPYPMPYNEQFF.

The CDR3 is CASSLTGSRFQETQYF. The chain carries TRBV6-1 and TRBJ2-5; the D call of TRBD1 rests on TCRdb alone, since no DNA is present to check it. CDR3 length: 16 amino acids. From germline, CDR1 is MNHNS and CDR2 SASEGT.

The V and J genes are TRBV6-1 and TRBJ1-4. The length of the CDR3 is 15 residues. The germline V gene has CDR1 MNHNS and CDR2 SASEGT. The CDR3 here is CASSRRMETNEKLFF.

The chain carries TRBV20-1 and TRBJ2-3; the D call from TCRdb, TRBD2, cannot be confirmed without DNA. There are 15 residues in the CDR3. Germline CDR1 and CDR2: DFQATT and SNEGSKA (reference sequence). The CDR3 loop reads CSARERTSPTDTQYF.

The rearrangement links TRBV4-2 to TRBJ2-1; TCRdb reports TRBD1, a call that lacks DNA to check it against. CDR1 LGHNA and CDR2 YNFKEQ come from the germline V gene. The CDR3 spans 18 residues. CDR3 region: CASSQDSPGQGAYNEQFF.

V and J are TRBV6-1 and TRBJ1-5. CDR3 length equals 15 residues. Germline V CDR1 and CDR2: MNHNS, SASEGT. The CDR3 spells CASSDWRGSLQPQHF.

V gene TRBV7-2 combines with J gene TRBJ2-3. The CDR3 sequence is 14 residues long. Germline CDR1 and CDR2: SGHTA and FQGNSA. The CDR3: CASSVRFGTDTQYF.

The rearrangement links TRBV15 to TRBJ1-5; the D gene TCRdb calls, TRBD1, cannot be checked with no DNA. There are 18 residues in the CDR3. Germline V lookup: CDR1 LNHNV, CDR2 YYDKDF (reference sequence). CDR3 loop: CATSRVLYGQGRSQPQHF.

The CDR3 protein is CASSESGQGWSYNSPLHF. This chain joins TRBV25-1 and TRBJ1-6; TCRdb outputs TRBD1, but without DNA this stays unchecked. The CDR3 runs 18 residues. In germline, CDR1 is MGHDK, CDR2 SYGVNS.

This sequence joins TRBV20-1 and TRBJ1-5; the D gene TCRdb calls, TRBD1, cannot be checked with no DNA. Germline CDR1 and CDR2: DFQATT and SNEGSKA (reference sequence). This CDR3 region has 13 residues. CDR3 sequence: CSASQGKGSPQHF.

The V call is TRBV12-3 or TRBV12-4, the J call TRBJ1-2. The CDR3 runs to 13 residues. CDR3 protein: CASSLTQAGGYTF.

This rearrangement joins TRBV7-2 to TRBJ1-6; TCRdb picks TRBD1, but there is no DNA to check that call. CDR1 and CDR2 from the germline V gene are SGHTA and FQGNSA. CDR3 size: 13 residues. CDR3: CASSRDRESPLHF.